This entry features one T cell receptor beta chain sequence. V was trimmed by 2 bases and J by 0 bases, leaving 8 bases between them. Germline CDR1 is MDHEN and CDR2 is SYDVKM. This CDR3 region has 15 residues. The sample is drawn from a study of control samples from healthy donors and cancer patients. Data came from immunoSEQ multiplex PCR; TCRdb stores just in-frame clones and leaves some out. The data contain 60,000 to 95,000 clones, 75% to 90% of them seen just once; the ten biggest clones take up approximately 16%. What was sequenced was blood. The chain joins TRBV28 to TRBJ2-1; D is possibly TRBD1 (6 bases). This clonotype originated in a man between 45 and 60 years old in good health. Written as DNA, the CDR3 is TGTGCCAGCAGTTTAGTAGGGGGCTCCTACAATGAGCAGTTCTTC. As protein: CASSLVGGSYNEQFF.